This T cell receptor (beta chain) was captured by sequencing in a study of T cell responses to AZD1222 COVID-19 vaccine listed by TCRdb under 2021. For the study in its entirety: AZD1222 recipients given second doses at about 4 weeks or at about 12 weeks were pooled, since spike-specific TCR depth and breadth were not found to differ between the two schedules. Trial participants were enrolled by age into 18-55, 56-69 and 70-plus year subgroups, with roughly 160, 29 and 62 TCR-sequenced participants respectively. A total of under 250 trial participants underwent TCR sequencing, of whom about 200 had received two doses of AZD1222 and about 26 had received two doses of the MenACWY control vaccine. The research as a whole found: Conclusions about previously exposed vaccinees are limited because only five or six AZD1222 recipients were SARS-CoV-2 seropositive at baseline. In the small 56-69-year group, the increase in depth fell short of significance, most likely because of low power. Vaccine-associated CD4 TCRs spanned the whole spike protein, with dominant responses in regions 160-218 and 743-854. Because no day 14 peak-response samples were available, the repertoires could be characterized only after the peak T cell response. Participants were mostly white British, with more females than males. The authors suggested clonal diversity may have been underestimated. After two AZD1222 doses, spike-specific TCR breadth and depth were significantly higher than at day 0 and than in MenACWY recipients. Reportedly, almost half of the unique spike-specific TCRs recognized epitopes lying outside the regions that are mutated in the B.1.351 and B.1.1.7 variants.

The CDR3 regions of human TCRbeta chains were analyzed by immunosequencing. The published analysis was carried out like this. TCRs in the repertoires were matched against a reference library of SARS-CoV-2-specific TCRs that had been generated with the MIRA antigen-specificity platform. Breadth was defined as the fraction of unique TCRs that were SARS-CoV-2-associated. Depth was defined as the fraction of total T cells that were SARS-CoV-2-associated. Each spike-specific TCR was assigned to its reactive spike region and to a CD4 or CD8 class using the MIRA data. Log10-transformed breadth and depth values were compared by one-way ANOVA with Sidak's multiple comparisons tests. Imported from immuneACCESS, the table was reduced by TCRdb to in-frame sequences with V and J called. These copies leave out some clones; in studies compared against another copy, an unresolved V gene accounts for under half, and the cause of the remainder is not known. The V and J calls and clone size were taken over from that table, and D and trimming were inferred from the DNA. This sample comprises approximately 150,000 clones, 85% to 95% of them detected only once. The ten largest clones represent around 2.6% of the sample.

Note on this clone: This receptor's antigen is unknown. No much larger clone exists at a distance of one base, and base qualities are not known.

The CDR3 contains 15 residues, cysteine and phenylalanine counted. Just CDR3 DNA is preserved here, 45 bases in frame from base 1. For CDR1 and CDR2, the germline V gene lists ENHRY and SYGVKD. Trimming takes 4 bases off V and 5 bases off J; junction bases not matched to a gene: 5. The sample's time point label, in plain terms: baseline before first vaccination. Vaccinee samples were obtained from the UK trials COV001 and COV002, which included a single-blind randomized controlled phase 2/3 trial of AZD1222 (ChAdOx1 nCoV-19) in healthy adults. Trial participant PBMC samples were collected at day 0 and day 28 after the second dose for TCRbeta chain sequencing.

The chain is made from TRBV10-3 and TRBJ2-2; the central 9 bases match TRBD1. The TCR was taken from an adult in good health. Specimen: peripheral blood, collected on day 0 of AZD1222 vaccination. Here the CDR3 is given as CAISARDRETGELFF. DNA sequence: TGTGCCATCAGTGCGAGGGACAGGGAAACCGGGGAGCTGTTTTTT.